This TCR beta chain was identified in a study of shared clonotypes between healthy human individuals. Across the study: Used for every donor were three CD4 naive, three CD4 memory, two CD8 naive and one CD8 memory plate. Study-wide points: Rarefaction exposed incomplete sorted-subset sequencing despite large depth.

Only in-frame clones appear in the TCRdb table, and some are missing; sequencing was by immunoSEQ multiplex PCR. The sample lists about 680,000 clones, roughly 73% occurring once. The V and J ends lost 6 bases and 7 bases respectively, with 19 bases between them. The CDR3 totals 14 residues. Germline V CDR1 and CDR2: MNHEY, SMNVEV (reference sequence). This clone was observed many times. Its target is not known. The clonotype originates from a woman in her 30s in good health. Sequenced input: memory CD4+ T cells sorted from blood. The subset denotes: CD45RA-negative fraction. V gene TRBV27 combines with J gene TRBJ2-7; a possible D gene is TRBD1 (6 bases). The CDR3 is CASRGNRVSGEQYF. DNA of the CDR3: TGTGCCAGCAGAGGGAACAGGGTTTCAGGAGAGCAGTACTTC.